These 29 T cell receptor beta chains were sequenced from one sample in a study of CD8 T cells in ankylosing spondylitis. TCRdb ran MiXCR on the 5' RACE reads and lists one entry per CDR3 protein. The sample holds about 260,000 distinct CDR3 sequences, 20% seen once. Sequencing was done on a sample of blood, either unsorted or a sorted T cell fraction (not recorded which). The receptors were gathered from a male donor with ankylosing spondylitis or in good health (not recorded which).

The chain links TRBV15 to TRBJ2-3, with a weak D call TRBD1 (8 bases). V was clipped by 3 bases and J by 2 bases, with 24 bases between them. The CDR3 has 19 amino acids. CDR1 is LNHNV, CDR2 YYDKDF, per germline (reference sequence). The DNA for the CDR3 is TGTGCCACCAGCAGGGGCCAGGGGGCCCGGGACTACTACACAGATACGCAGTATTTT. Translating gives CATSRGQGARDYYTDTQYF.

There are a few counts of this clonotype. The chain recombines TRBV29-1 with TRBJ2-2, with D perhaps TRBD1 or TRBD2 (5 bases each). V lost 5 bases, J lost 1 base, and 17 bases lay in between. CDR1 SQVTM and CDR2 ANQGSEA come from the germline V gene. CDR3 length: 16 residues. The CDR3 sequence is CSVLPTGTENTGELFF. The DNA of the CDR3 is TGCAGCGTTCTGCCGACCGGGACGGAGAACACCGGGGAGCTGTTTTTT.

The sample holds a few counts of this clonotype. The chain has TRBV2 and TRBJ2-7, with no clear D. Germline V CDR1 and CDR2: SNHLY, FYNNEI. The CDR3 consists of 16 residues. The CDR3 nucleotides read TGTGCCAGCAGTGAGCAGGTGGAGACGAGTCTCCGTGTCGAGGACGTC. This translates into CASSEQVETSLRVEDV.

This clonotype came up many times. The genes are TRBV7-2 and TRBJ2-1; 8 positions agree with TRBD1. The CDR3 contains 14 residues. V was clipped by 1 base and J by 8 bases; unmatched bases: 4. The germline gives CDR1 SGHTA, CDR2 FQGNSA. The CDR3 coding sequence is TGTGCCAGCAGCTTAGGACAGGGGTGGGATGAGCAGTTCTTC. Encoded protein: CASSLGQGWDEQFF.

The V gene is TRBV7-3, the J gene TRBJ2-3; D is perhaps TRBD1 (6 bases). V was clipped by 5 bases and J by 6 bases, with 12 bases between them. The germline V gene has CDR1 SGHTA and CDR2 FQGTGA. CDR3 length: 13 residues. This CDR3 reads CASSVGGADTQYF. The CDR3 bases are TGTGCCAGCAGCGTAGGGGGTGCGGATACGCAGTATTTT.

A few counts support this clonotype. The chain combines TRBV5-6 with TRBJ2-3; a possible D gene is TRBD1 (6 bases). The CDR3 length is 16 residues. The V end lost 0 bases, the J end lost 0 bases, and 11 bases lay between the germline ends. In germline, CDR1 is SGHDT, CDR2 YYEEEE. Here the CDR3 reads CASSLEQGQSTDTQYF. CDR3 nucleotide sequence: TGTGCCAGCAGCTTGGAGCAGGGGCAGAGCACAGATACGCAGTATTTT.

This clonotype was counted between two and nine times. DNA for the CDR3: TGCAGTGCTAGAATCACGGAAAACACTGAAGCTTTCTTT. As protein: CSARITENTEAFF. The chain is built from TRBV20-1 and TRBJ1-1; no reliable D call. The CDR3 is 13 amino acids. The germline V gene has CDR1 DFQATT and CDR2 SNEGSKA (reference sequence). The ends were cut back, 2 bases at V and 2 bases at J, with 9 bases in the middle.

The V gene is TRBV24-1, the J gene TRBJ1-1; 11 positions agree with TRBD1. CDR1 and CDR2 (germline): KGHDR, SFDVKD. V was clipped by 2 bases and J by 4 bases; unmatched bases: 2. This CDR3 comprises 15 residues. The CDR3 nucleotides are TGTGCCACCAGTGATTCGGGACAGGGGGGCACTGAAGCTTTCTTT. This encodes CATSDSGQGGTEAFF.

Only a few counts were recorded for this clonotype. The rearrangement links TRBV5-1 to TRBJ2-1; D tentatively fits TRBD1 or TRBD2 (5 bases each). Deletions cut 2 bases from V and 2 bases from J, with 11 bases between. The CDR3 has 15 amino acids. Germline values: CDR1 SGHRS, CDR2 YFSETQ. The DNA for the CDR3 is TGCGCCAGCAGCTTTGGGGGAGCCCCCTACAATGAGCAGTTCTTC. Translating it yields CASSFGGAPYNEQFF.

This chain joins TRBV5-1 and TRBJ2-5; D ambiguous. Trimming removed 0 bases at V and 5 bases at J, with 8 bases between. This CDR3 comprises 13 residues. Germline CDR1 is SGHRS and CDR2 is YFSETQ. CDR3: CASSLDSWETQYF. The CDR3 nucleotides are TGCGCCAGCAGCTTGGATAGTTGGGAGACCCAGTACTTC.

Only a few counts were recorded for this clonotype. The chain links TRBV6-5 to TRBJ1-6; D is unclear. Germline CDR1 reads MNHEY; CDR2 reads SVGAGI. Trimming removed 0 bases from V and 0 bases from J, with 9 bases in between. The CDR3 spans 17 residues. CDR3 region: CASSYSIQSSYNSPLHF. In DNA form, the CDR3 reads TGTGCCAGCAGTTACTCGATACAGTCCTCCTATAATTCACCCCTCCACTTT.

This chain uses TRBV7-2 with TRBJ2-5, with a weak D call TRBD1 (7 bases). The germline gives CDR1 SGHTA, CDR2 FQGNSA. This CDR3 spans 13 amino acids. V lost 5 bases, J lost 5 bases, and 12 bases lay in between. The CDR3, as DNA: TGTGCCAGCAGCCCGCAGGGGGGCGAGACCCAGTACTTC. Its translation is CASSPQGGETQYF. Full variable domain (rest looked up from reference TRBV7-2 and TRBJ2-5): GAGVSQSPSNKVTEKGKDVELRCDPISGHTALYWYRQSLGQGLEFLIYFQGNSAPDKSGLPSDRFSAERTGGSVSTLTIQRTQQEDSAVYLCASSPQGGETQYFGPGTRLLVL.

V and J are TRBV3-1 and TRBJ1-1; D unclear. This CDR3 spans 11 amino acids. Trimming shortened V by 3 bases and J by 3 bases, and 2 bases separated the two germline ends. Germline lookup yields CDR1 LGHDT and CDR2 YNNKEL (reference sequence). For the CDR3, the DNA is TGTGCCAGCAGCCACGACACTGAAGCTTTCTTT. It codes for CASSHDTEAFF.

The sample holds a few counts of this clonotype. The chain has TRBV5-1 and TRBJ2-1, with 13 nucleotides matching TRBD2. The CDR3 is 15 residues long. V was pared by 5 bases and J by 3 bases, with 2 bases of the junction left unmatched. Germline V gene sequence: CDR1 SGHRS, CDR2 YFSETQ. CDR3 sequence reads: CASSGLAGDYNEQFF. CDR3 DNA: TGCGCCAGCAGTGGACTAGCGGGAGACTACAATGAGCAGTTCTTC. Variable domain in full (rest from reference TRBV5-1 and TRBJ2-1): KAGVTQTPRYLIKTRGQQVTLSCSPISGHRSVSWYQQTPGQGLQFLFEYFSETQRNKGNFPGRFSGRQFSNSRSEMNVSTLELGDSALYLCASSGLAGDYNEQFFGPGTRLTVL.

This clonotype came up a few times. The CDR3 is CASSFIEFGGEAFF. Written as DNA, the CDR3 is TGCGCCAGCAGCTTCATTGAGTTCGGAGGTGAAGCTTTCTTT. The rearrangement links TRBV5-1 to TRBJ1-1; D is undetermined. This CDR3 has 14 amino acids. Per the germline V gene, CDR1 is SGHRS and CDR2 is YFSETQ. The ends were cut back, 2 bases at V and 7 bases at J, with 15 bases in the middle.

The chain joins TRBV20-1 to TRBJ1-1; 8 bases match TRBD1. The CDR3 is 15 amino acids. Trimming removed 0 bases from V and 3 bases from J; junction bases left unmatched: 6. CDR1 is DFQATT and CDR2 is SNEGSKA in the germline V gene (reference sequence). The CDR3 loop is CSARESGGGYTEAFF. In nucleotides, the CDR3 is TGCAGTGCTAGAGAGTCAGGGGGCGGGTACACTGAAGCTTTCTTT.

This clonotype has a handful of counts. CDR3 sequence: CASSLFPGPYYEQYV. The CDR3 nucleotides read TGTGCCAGCAGCTTATTCCCAGGACCCTACTACGAGCAGTACGTC. The chain links TRBV11-2 to TRBJ2-7; D not resolved. Germline lookup yields CDR1 SGHAT and CDR2 FQNNGV. CDR3 length: 15 amino acids. V dropped 2 bases and J dropped 3 bases, with 14 bases sitting between them.

J is TRBJ1-1 and V is TRBV5-1, with 7 positions matching TRBD1. Germline V lookup: CDR1 SGHRS, CDR2 YFSETQ. The CDR3 totals 14 residues. Germline trimming cut 6 bases from V and 1 base from J; bases unmatched to any gene: 6. The chain's CDR3 is CASTEGARNTEAFF. As DNA, the CDR3 is TGCGCCAGCACCGAGGGGGCGCGGAACACTGAAGCTTTCTTT.

This clonotype was seen only a few times. The J gene is TRBJ2-3, the V gene TRBV20-1; 10 nucleotides agree with TRBD2. The V segment lost 6 bases and the J segment 2 bases; nucleotides outside the gene matches: 11. The CDR3 runs 16 residues. Germline V CDR1 and CDR2: DFQATT, SNEGSKA (reference sequence). DNA of the CDR3: TGCAGTGCCCCCGCCGGGACTAGCGCGCACACAGATACGCAGTATTTT. It encodes CSAPAGTSAHTDTQYF.

This clonotype was observed a handful of times. V is TRBV9 and J is TRBJ1-1; 9 bases match TRBD1. The CDR3 has 14 residues. Per the germline V gene, CDR1 is SGDLS and CDR2 is YYNGEE. V was pared by 3 bases and J by 4 bases, with 4 bases of the junction left unmatched. This CDR3 reads CASSEQGAGTEAFF. Written as DNA, the CDR3 is TGTGCCAGCAGCGAACAGGGGGCGGGCACTGAAGCTTTCTTT.

The chain joins TRBV20-1 to TRBJ1-5, with unresolved D. CDR1 DFQATT and CDR2 SNEGSKA come from the germline V gene (reference sequence). The length of the CDR3 is 13 residues. The V end lost 3 bases, the J end lost 3 bases, and 9 bases lay between the germline ends. CDR3 amino acids: CSASGGFNQPQHF. DNA of the CDR3: TGCAGTGCTAGCGGCGGATTCAATCAGCCCCAGCATTTT.

This clonotype was picked up a small number of times. V is TRBV11-2 and J is TRBJ2-3; 16 nucleotides line up with TRBD2. The ends lost 5 bases at V and 5 bases at J; junction bases unmatched: 13. The germline V gene has CDR1 SGHAT and CDR2 FQNNGV. This CDR3 contains 19 residues. Written as DNA, the CDR3 is TGTGCCAGCAGCCCGTATTCCGGGACTAGCGGGGGGGCCGGAGATACGCAGTATTTT. It translates to CASSPYSGTSGGAGDTQYF.

The chain employs TRBV30 and TRBJ2-4; the match to TRBD2 covers 7 bases. Unmatched junction bases numbered 14, after V lost 3 bases and J lost 0 bases. The CDR3 contains 18 residues. Per the germline V gene, CDR1 is GTSNPN and CDR2 is SVGIG (reference sequence). CDR3 residues: CAWSPIIVVAGAKNIQYF. The CDR3 DNA follows: TGTGCCTGGAGCCCTATCATCGTGGTAGCGGGAGCCAAAAACATTCAGTACTTC.

The rearrangement links TRBV6-5 to TRBJ2-5; TRBD1 matches at 9 bases. The CDR3 spans 14 residues. V trimming: 2 bases; J trimming: 5 bases; junction bases outside the gene matches: 3. CDR1 and CDR2 from the germline V gene are MNHEY and SVGAGI. The CDR3 region is CASSYRTGVETQYF. CDR3 nucleotides: TGTGCCAGCAGTTACCGGACAGGGGTGGAGACCCAGTACTTC.

The chain links TRBV7-8 to TRBJ1-4; no clear D. This CDR3 spans 17 amino acids. Trimming stripped 1 base from V and 0 bases from J, with 12 bases between. CDR1 is SGHVS and CDR2 is FQNEAQ in the germline V gene. The CDR3 nucleotides read TGTGCCAGCAGCTTAGAACCCCCAGGTCCAACTAATGAAAAACTGTTTTTT. It yields the protein CASSLEPPGPTNEKLFF.

This clonotype was observed a few times. This chain uses TRBV27 with TRBJ2-3; no firm D call. This CDR3 contains 16 residues. Trimming took off 3 bases at V and 2 bases at J, with 15 bases between the two ends. CDR1 is MNHEY, CDR2 SMNVEV, per germline (reference sequence). The CDR3 nucleotides are TGTGCCAGCAGTTTCGAGAGGTTGGGGTCCACAGATACGCAGTATTTT. Protein product: CASSFERLGSTDTQYF.

Notes on this clonotype: This clone may be a read error of a much larger clone one base away. V usage is TRBV6-1 and J usage is TRBJ2-7; D might be TRBD1 (6 bases). CDR3 length: 15 amino acids. The V end was cut by 2 bases, the J end by 5 bases, with 16 bases between. The germline gives CDR1 MNHNS, CDR2 SASEGT. CDR3 nucleotides: TGTGCCAGCAGTGAATTAGGGCAGGGGACCCACGAGCAGTACGTC. As protein: CASSELGQGTHEQYV.

This clonotype occurred many times. The chain recombines TRBV9 with TRBJ1-2, with 7 nucleotides matching TRBD1. This CDR3 is 14 amino acids long. Germline V CDR1 and CDR2: SGDLS, YYNGEE. Trimming took 4 bases from V and 0 from J; bases not matched to a gene: 3. The CDR3 region has the DNA TGTGCCAGCAGCACCGGGACAGCTAACTATGGCTACACCTTC. This encodes CASSTGTANYGYTF.

V and J are TRBV5-1 and TRBJ1-6; D is perhaps TRBD1 (5 bases). The V and J ends lost 5 bases and 7 bases respectively, with 10 bases between them. Germline V lookup: CDR1 SGHRS, CDR2 YFSETQ. The CDR3 has 13 residues. As DNA, the CDR3 is TGCGCCAGCAGTGCGGGGGGGAATTCACCCCTCCACTTT. It encodes CASSAGGNSPLHF.